This TCR beta chain was captured in a study of cytomegalovirus exposure and HLA in healthy donors. This clone was recorded only once. Its target is unknown. PCR amplification relied on 60 Vbeta primers (plus 13 Jbeta primers). The data were produced by immunoSEQ multiplex PCR, yet TCRdb's version contains in-frame clones alone and is incomplete. The data hold 40,000 to 55,000 clones, with around 81% observed a single time. Study-level results: Rare sequences made up most TCRs, while some public TCRs were found in many donors.

J gave up 5 bases and V 9 bases, and 5 bases lay outside the gene matches. The germline V gene has CDR1 MNHEY and CDR2 SVGAGI. CDR3 length: 13 residues. The chain employs TRBV6-5 and TRBJ2-3; 10 bases align to TRBD2. The sample consisted of PBMCs. The sequence was obtained from a boy aged 5-17 years in good health and CMV-seropositive. In DNA form, the CDR3 reads TGTGCCAGTCGAGCGGGGGGGCAAGATACGCAGTATTTT. Translated, it gives CASRAGGQDTQYF.